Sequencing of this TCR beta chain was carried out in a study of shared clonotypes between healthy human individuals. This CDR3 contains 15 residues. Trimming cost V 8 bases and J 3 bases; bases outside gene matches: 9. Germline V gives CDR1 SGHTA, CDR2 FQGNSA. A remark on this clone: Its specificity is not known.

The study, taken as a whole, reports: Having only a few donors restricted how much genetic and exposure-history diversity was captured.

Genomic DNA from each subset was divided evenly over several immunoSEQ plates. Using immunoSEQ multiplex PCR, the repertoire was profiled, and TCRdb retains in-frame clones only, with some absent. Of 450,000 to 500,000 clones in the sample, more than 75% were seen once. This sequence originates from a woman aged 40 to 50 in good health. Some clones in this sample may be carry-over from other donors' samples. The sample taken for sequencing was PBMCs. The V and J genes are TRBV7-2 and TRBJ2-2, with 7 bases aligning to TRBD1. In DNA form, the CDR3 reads TGTGCCAGCCGCGGCGGAACAGGGGACACCGGGGAGCTGTTTTTT. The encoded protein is CASRGGTGDTGELFF.